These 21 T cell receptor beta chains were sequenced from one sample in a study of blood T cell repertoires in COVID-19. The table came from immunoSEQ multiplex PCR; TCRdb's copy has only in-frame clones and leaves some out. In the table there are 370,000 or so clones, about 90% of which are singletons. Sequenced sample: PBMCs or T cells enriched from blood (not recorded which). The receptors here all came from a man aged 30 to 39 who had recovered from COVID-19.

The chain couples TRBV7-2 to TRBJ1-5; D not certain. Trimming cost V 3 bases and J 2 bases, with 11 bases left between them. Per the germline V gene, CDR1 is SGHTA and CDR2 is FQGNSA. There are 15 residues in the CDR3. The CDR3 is CASSFNGRGNQPQHF. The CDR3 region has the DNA TGTGCCAGCAGCTTTAACGGGAGGGGCAATCAGCCCCAGCATTTT.

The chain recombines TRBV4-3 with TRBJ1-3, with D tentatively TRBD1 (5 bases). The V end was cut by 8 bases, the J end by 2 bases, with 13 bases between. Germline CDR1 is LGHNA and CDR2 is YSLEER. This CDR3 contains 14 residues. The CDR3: CASRGGATGNTIYF. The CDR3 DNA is TGCGCCAGCCGGGGAGGGGCGACTGGAAACACCATATATTTT.

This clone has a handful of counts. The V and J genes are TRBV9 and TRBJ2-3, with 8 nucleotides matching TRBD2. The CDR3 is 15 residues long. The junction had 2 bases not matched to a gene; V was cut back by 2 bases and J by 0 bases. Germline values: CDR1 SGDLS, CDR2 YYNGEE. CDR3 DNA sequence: TGTGCCAGCAGCGTTCGGGGGGGTAGCACAGATACGCAGTATTTT. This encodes CASSVRGGSTDTQYF.

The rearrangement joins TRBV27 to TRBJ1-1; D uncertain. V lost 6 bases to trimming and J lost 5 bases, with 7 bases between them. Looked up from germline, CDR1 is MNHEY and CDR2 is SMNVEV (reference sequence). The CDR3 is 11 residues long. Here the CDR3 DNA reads TGTGCCAGCAGCACTTCTACTGAAGCTTTCTTT. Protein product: CASSTSTEAFF.

CDR3 sequence reads: CASSFWTSGGYSTDTQYF. CDR3 bases: TGTGCCAGCAGCTTCTGGACTAGCGGGGGGTATAGCACAGATACGCAGTATTTT. The chain carries TRBV7-9 and TRBJ2-3; TRBD2 matches 14 bases. J was trimmed by 0 bases and V by 3 bases; bases with no gene match: 5. Germline CDR1 SEHNR, CDR2 FQNEAQ (reference sequence). This CDR3 is 18 amino acids long.

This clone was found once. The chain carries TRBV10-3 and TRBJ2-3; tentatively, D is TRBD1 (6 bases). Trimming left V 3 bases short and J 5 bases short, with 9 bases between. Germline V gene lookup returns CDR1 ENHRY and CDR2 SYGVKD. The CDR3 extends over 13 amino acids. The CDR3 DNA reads TGTGCCATCAGTGAACAGGGTAAAGATACGCAGTATTTT. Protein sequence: CAISEQGKDTQYF.

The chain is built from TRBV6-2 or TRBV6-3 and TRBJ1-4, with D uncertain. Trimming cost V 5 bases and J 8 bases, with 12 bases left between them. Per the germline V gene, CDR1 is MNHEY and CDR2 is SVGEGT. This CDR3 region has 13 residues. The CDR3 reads CASSPRVGEKLFF. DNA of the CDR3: TGTGCCAGCAGTCCACGGGTTGGCGAAAAACTGTTTTTT.

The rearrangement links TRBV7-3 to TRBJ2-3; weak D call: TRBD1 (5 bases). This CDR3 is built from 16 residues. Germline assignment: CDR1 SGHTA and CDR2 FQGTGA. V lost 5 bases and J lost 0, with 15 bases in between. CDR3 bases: TGTGCCAGCAGCCCGGCTCCAGGGCTTAGCACAGATACGCAGTATTTT. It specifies CASSPAPGLSTDTQYF.

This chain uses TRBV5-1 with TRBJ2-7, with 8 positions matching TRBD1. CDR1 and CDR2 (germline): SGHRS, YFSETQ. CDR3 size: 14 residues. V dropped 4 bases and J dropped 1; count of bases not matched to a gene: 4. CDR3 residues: CASSTGTGSYEQYF. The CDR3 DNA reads TGCGCCAGCAGCACCGGGACAGGTTCCTACGAGCAGTACTTC.

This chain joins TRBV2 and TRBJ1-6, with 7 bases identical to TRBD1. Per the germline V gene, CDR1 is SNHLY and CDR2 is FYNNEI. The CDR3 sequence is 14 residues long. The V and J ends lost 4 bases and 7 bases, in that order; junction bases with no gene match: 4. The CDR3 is CASSGQGGNSPLHF. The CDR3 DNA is TGTGCCAGCAGTGGACAGGGCGGGAATTCACCCCTCCACTTT.

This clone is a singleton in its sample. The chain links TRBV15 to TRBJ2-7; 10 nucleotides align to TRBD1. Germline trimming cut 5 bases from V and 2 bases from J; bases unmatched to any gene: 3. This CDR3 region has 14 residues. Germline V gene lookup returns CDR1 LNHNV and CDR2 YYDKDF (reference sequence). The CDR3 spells CATSQDRGAYEQYF. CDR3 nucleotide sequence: TGTGCCACCAGCCAGGACAGGGGGGCCTACGAGCAGTACTTC.

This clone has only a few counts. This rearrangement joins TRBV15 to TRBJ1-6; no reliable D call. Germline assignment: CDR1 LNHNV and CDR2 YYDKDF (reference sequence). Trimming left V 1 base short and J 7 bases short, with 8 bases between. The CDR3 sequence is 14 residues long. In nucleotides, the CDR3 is TGTGCCACCAGCAGAGTCGGGAGAAATTCACCCCTCCACTTT. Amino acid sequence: CATSRVGRNSPLHF.

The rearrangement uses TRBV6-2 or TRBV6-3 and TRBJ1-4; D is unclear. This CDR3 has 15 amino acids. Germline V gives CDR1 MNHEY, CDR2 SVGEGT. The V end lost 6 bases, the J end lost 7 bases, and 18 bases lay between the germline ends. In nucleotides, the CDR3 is TGTGCCAGCAGCACCCTCGAGGGTTCGGGTGAAAAACTGTTTTTT. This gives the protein CASSTLEGSGEKLFF.

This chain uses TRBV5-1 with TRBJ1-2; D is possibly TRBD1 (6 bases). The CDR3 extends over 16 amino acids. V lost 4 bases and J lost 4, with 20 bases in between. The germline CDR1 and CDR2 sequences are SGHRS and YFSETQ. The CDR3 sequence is CASSLANPGQLYGYTF. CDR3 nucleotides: TGCGCCAGCAGCCTGGCCAATCCGGGACAACTCTATGGCTACACCTTC.

The DNA of the CDR3 is TGCGCCAGCAGCCAAGGGCAGGGCGGCACTGAAGCTTTCTTT. Encoded protein: CASSQGQGGTEAFF. This chain joins TRBV4-1 and TRBJ1-1; possibly TRBD1 for D (5 bases). The CDR3 length is 14 residues. CDR1 and CDR2 from the germline V gene are MGHRA and YSYEKL. V lost 1 base to trimming and J lost 4 bases, with 10 bases between them.

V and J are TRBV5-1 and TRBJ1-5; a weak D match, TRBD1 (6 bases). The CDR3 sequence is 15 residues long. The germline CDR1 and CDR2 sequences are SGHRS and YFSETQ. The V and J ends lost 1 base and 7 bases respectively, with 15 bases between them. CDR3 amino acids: CASSLFSGAKQPQHF. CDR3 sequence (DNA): TGCGCCAGCAGCTTGTTTTCAGGGGCTAAGCAGCCCCAGCATTTT.

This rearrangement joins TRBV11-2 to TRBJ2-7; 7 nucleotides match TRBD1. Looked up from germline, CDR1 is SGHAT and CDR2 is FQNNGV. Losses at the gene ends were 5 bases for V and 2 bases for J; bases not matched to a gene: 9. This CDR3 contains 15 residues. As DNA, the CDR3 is TGTGCCAGCAGCCTAGCCGGGACAGCAACCTACGAGCAGTACTTC. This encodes CASSLAGTATYEQYF.

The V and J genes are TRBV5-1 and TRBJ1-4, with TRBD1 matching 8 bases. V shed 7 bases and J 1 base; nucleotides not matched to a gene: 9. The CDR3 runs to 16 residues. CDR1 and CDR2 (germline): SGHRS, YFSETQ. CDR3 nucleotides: TGCGCCAGCCGTGTAACAGGGGGGATAACTAATGAAAAACTGTTTTTT. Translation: CASRVTGGITNEKLFF. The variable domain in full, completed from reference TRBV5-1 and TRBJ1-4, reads KAGVTQTPRYLIKTRGQQVTLSCSPISGHRSVSWYQQTPGQGLQFLFEYFSETQRNKGNFPGRFSGRQFSNSRSEMNVSTLELGDSALYLCASRVTGGITNEKLFFGSGTQLSVL.

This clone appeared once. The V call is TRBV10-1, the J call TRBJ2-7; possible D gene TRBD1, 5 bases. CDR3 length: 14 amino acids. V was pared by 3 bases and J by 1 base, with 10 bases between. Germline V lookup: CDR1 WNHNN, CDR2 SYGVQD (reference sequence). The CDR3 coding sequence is TGCGCCAGCAGTGATAACAGGTGGTCCTACGAGCAGTACTTC. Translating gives CASSDNRWSYEQYF.

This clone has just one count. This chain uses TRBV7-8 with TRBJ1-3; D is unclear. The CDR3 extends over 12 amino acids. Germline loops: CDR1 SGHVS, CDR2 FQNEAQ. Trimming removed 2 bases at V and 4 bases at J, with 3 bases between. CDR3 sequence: CASSLQGNTIYF. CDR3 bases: TGTGCCAGCAGCTTACAGGGAAACACCATATATTTT.

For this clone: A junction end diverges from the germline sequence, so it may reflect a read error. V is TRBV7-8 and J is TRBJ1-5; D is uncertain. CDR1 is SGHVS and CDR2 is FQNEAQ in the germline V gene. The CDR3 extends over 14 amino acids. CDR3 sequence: CASSSVASDQPQHF. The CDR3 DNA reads TGTGCCAGCAGCTCAGTTGCTAGCGATCAGCCCCAGCATTTT.